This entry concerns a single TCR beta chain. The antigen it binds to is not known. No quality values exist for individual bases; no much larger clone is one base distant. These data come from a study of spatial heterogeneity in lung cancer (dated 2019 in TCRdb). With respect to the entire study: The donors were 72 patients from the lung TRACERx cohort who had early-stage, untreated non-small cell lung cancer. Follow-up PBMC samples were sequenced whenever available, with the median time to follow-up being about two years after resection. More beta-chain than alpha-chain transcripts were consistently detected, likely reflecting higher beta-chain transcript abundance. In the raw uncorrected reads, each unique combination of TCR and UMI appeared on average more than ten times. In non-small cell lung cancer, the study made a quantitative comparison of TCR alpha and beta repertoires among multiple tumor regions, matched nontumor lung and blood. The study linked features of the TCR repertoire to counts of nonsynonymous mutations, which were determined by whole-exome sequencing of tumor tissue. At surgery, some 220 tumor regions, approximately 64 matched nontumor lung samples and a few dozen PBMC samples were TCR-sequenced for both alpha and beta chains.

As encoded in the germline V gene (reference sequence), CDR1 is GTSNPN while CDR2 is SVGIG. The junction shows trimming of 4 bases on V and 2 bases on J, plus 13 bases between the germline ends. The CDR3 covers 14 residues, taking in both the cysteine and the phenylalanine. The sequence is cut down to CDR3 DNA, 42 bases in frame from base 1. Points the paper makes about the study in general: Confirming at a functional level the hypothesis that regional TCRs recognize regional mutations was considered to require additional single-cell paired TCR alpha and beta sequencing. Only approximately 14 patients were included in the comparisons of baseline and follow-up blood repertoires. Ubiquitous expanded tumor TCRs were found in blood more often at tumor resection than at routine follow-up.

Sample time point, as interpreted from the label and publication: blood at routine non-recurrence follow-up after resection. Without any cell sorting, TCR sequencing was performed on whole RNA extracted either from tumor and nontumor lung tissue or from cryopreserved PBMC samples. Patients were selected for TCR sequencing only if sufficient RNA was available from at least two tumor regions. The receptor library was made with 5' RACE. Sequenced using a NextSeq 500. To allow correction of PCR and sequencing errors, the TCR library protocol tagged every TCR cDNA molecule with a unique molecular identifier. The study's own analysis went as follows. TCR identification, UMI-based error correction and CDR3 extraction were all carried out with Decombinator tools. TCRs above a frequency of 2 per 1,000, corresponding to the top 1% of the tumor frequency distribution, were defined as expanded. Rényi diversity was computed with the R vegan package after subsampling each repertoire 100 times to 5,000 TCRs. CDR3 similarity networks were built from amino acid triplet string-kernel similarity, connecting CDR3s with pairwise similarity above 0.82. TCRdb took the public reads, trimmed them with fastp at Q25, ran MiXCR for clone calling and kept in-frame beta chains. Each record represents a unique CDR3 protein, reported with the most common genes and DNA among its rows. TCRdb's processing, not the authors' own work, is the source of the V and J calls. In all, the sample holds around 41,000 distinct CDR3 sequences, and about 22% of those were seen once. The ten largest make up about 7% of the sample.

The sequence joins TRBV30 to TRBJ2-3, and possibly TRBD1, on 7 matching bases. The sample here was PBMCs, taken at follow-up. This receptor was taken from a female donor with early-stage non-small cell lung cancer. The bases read TGTGCCTGGACCAGGGGGGATACCACAGATACGCAGTATTTT. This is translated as CAWTRGDTTDTQYF. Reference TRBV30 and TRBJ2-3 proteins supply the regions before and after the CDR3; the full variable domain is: SQTIHQWPATLVQPVGSPLSLECTVEGTSNPNLYWYRQAAGRGLQLLFYSVGIGQISSEVPQNLSASRPQDRQFILSSKKLLLSDSGFYLCAWTRGDTTDTQYFGPGTRLTVL.